Listed below are T cell receptor beta chains from one sample, sequenced in a study of long-term antiretroviral therapy in people with HIV. Clones were read by immunoSEQ multiplex PCR, and TCRdb kept only the in-frame ones, dropping some. The table shows 19,000 or so clones, with around 77% occurring only once. This material consisted of unsorted PBMCs, taken 2.2 years after starting antiretroviral therapy. Receptors originate from a man aged 45-65 years with HIV. The CDR3 runs from the conserved cysteine through the conserved F or W. The D gene is left open where the match is weak. For some rows the clone size is stated as once, few or many, or as a class when expanded; others skip it.

cdr3_nt: TGCGCCAGCAGATCAGGACAGGGCGGGAATGAGCAGTTCTTC
cdr3_aa: CASRSGQGGNEQFF
d_call: TRBD1
clone_size: .
j_call: TRBJ2-1
v_call: TRBV5-1

cdr3_nt: TGTGCCAGCAACAGGGGGCCAGGAGAGACCCAGTACTTC
cdr3_aa: CASNRGPGETQYF
d_call: TRBD1
clone_size: .
j_call: TRBJ2-5
v_call: TRBV6-6

cdr3_nt: TGTGCCAGCAGTTTACTCCTGGGGTATGGCTACACCTTC
cdr3_aa: CASSLLLGYGYTF
d_call: .
clone_size: few
j_call: TRBJ1-2
v_call: TRBV28

cdr3_nt: TGTGCCAGCTCGGGGCTTTACACCGGGGAGCTGTTTTTT
cdr3_aa: CASSGLYTGELFF
d_call: .
clone_size: .
j_call: TRBJ2-2
v_call: TRBV25-1

cdr3_nt: TGTGCCAGCAGTTACCCGGAAACTAATGAAAAACTGTTTTTT
cdr3_aa: CASSYPETNEKLFF
d_call: .
clone_size: .
j_call: TRBJ1-4
v_call: TRBV6-5

cdr3_nt: TGTGCCAGCAGCCAGCCATTGGGAGAAGCTGGATGGGAGACCCAGTACTTC
cdr3_aa: CASSQPLGEAGWETQYF
d_call: .
clone_size: .
j_call: TRBJ2-5
v_call: TRBV14

cdr3_nt: TGCGCCAGCAGCTTGGTGGGAACTTACCGCTACACCTTC
cdr3_aa: CASSLVGTYRYTF
d_call: .
clone_size: .
j_call: TRBJ1-2
v_call: TRBV5-1

cdr3_nt: TGCGCCAGCAGCTTAGCGCGGAGTAACACCGGGGAGCTGTTTTTT
cdr3_aa: CASSLARSNTGELFF
d_call: .
clone_size: .
j_call: TRBJ2-2
v_call: TRBV5-1

cdr3_nt: TGTGCCAGCGAATTCTCTGGGGCCAACGTCCTGACTTTC
cdr3_aa: CASEFSGANVLTF
d_call: .
clone_size: .
j_call: TRBJ2-6
v_call: TRBV11-2

cdr3_nt: TGTGCCAGCAGCGCGGGGGGGGATGGCTACACCTTC
cdr3_aa: CASSAGGDGYTF
d_call: .
clone_size: once
j_call: TRBJ1-2
v_call: TRBV9

cdr3_nt: TGCGCCAGCAGCTTGCGCCACGGCGGGAATGAAAAACTGTTTTTT
cdr3_aa: CASSLRHGGNEKLFF
d_call: .
clone_size: .
j_call: TRBJ1-4
v_call: TRBV5-1

cdr3_nt: TGTGCCAGCAGGTTTAGCGGGGGGGAGACCCAGTACTTC
cdr3_aa: CASRFSGGETQYF
d_call: TRBD2
clone_size: .
j_call: TRBJ2-5
v_call: TRBV27

cdr3_nt: TGTGCCAGCTCACGGAGAGTAGATGGCTACACCTTC
cdr3_aa: CASSRRVDGYTF
d_call: .
clone_size: .
j_call: TRBJ1-2
v_call: TRBV18

cdr3_nt: TGTGCCAGCAGCGGTGGAGGGGCCGCTTCCTACGAGCAGTACTTC
cdr3_aa: CASSGGGAASYEQYF
d_call: .
clone_size: .
j_call: TRBJ2-7
v_call: TRBV5-4

cdr3_nt: TGTGCCAGCAGTGACCCCGACAGGGCACATTATGAGCAGTTCTTC
cdr3_aa: CASSDPDRAHYEQFF
d_call: TRBD1
clone_size: .
j_call: TRBJ2-1
v_call: TRBV5-4

cdr3_nt: TGTGCCACCAGCGGCGGGGAGGGTTACTATGGCTACACCTTC
cdr3_aa: CATSGGEGYYGYTF
d_call: .
clone_size: .
j_call: TRBJ1-2
v_call: TRBV15

cdr3_nt: TGTGCCAGCAGCTCGGGACAGGGAATGAGTCAGCCCCAGCATTTT
cdr3_aa: CASSSGQGMSQPQHF
d_call: TRBD1
clone_size: once
j_call: TRBJ1-5
v_call: TRBV7-8

cdr3_nt: TGTGCTAGCAGCCTCCGGTGGGGCACAGATACGCAGTATTTT
cdr3_aa: CASSLRWGTDTQYF
d_call: .
clone_size: once
j_call: TRBJ2-3
v_call: TRBV7-7

cdr3_nt: TGTGCCAGCAGCTTAGGGTCCCTTACTTACGAGCAGTACTTC
cdr3_aa: CASSLGSLTYEQYF
d_call: .
clone_size: .
j_call: TRBJ2-7
v_call: TRBV7-2

cdr3_nt: TGCGCCAGCAGTTACTCCCGGGGGAATAATGAGCAGTTCTTC
cdr3_aa: CASSYSRGNNEQFF
d_call: .
clone_size: .
j_call: TRBJ2-1
v_call: TRBV5-1

cdr3_nt: TGTGCCAGCAGTTACTCAGGGGGGGGGAGGGAGTATTTT
cdr3_aa: CASSYSGGGREYF
d_call: .
clone_size: .
j_call: TRBJ2-3
v_call: TRBV6-5

cdr3_nt: TGTGCCAGCAGCTCCCCAACCGGACCGTATATTCAGTACTTC
cdr3_aa: CASSSPTGPYIQYF
d_call: .
clone_size: few
j_call: TRBJ2-4
v_call: TRBV7-9

cdr3_nt: TGTGCCAGCAGCTTGAGAGCGGAAACCCAGTACTTC
cdr3_aa: CASSLRAETQYF
d_call: .
clone_size: .
j_call: TRBJ2-5
v_call: TRBV7-9